The clone carrying this TCR beta chain was seen only a few times. This record comes from a study of control samples from healthy donors and cancer patients. Trimming pared 2 bases from V and 8 bases from J, leaving 16 bases between. The length of the CDR3 is 16 residues. In germline, CDR1 is ENHRY, CDR2 SYGVKD. TCRdb's copy holds only in-frame clones and misses some; the assay was immunoSEQ multiplex PCR. The data hold 150,000 or so clones, with 85% to 90% observed a single time. The sequencing sample was made of blood. The source of this sequence is a man aged 18 to 29 in good health. V gene TRBV10-3 combines with J gene TRBJ1-6, with D perhaps TRBD1 (6 bases). CDR3 nucleotides: TGTGCCATCAGTGAGGGGGACAAGGATGGGTATTCACCCCTCCACTTT. Translated, it gives CAISEGDKDGYSPLHF.